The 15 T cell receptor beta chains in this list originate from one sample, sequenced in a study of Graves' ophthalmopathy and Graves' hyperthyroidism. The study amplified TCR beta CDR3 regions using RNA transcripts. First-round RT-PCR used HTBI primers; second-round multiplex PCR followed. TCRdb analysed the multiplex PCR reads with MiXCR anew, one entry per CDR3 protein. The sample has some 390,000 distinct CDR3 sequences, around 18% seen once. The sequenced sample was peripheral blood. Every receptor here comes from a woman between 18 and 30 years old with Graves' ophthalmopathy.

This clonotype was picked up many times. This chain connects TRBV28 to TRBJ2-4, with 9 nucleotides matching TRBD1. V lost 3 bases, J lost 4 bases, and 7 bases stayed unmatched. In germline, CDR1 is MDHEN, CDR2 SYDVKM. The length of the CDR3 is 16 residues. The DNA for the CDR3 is TGTGCCAGCAGTTTTTCTTGGGACAGGGCGAAAAACATTCAGTACTTC. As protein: CASSFSWDRAKNIQYF.

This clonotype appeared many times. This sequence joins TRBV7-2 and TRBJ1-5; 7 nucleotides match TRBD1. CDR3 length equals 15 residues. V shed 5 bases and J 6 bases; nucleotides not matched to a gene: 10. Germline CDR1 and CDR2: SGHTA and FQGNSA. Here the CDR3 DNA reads TGTGCCAGCAGCCCCCGACAGGGACCCCGTCAGCCCCAGCATTTT. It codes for CASSPRQGPRQPQHF.

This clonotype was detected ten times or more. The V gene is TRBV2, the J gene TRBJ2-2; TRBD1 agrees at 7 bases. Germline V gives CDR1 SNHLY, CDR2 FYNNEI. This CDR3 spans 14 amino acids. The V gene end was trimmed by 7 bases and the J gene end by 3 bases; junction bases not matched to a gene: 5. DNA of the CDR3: TGTGCCAGCATCCTAGACAGGGACACCGGGGAGCTGTTTTTT. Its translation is CASILDRDTGELFF.

Here the CDR3 reads CASSLLSGTGTAFF. The CDR3 DNA is TGTGCCAGCAGTTTATTATCGGGGACAGGAACGGCTTTCTTT. The genes are TRBV27 and TRBJ1-1; 8 bases fit TRBD1. The V gene end was trimmed by 1 base and the J gene end by 11 bases; junction bases not matched to a gene: 9. CDR1 and CDR2 (germline): MNHEY, SMNVEV (reference sequence). The CDR3 totals 14 residues.

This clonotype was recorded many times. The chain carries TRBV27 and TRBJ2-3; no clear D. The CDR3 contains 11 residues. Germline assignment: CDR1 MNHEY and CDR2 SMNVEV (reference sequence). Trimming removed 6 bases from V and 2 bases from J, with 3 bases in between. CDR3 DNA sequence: TGTGCCAGCAGGGACACAGATACGCAGTATTTT. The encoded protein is CASRDTDTQYF.

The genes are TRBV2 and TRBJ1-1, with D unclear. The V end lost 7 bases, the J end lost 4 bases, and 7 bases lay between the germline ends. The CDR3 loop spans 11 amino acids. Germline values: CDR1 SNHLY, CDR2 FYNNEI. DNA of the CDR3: TGTGCCAGCATCCCGGCCACTGAAGCTTTCTTT. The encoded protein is CASIPATEAFF. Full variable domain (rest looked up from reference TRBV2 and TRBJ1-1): EPEVTQTPSHQVTQMGQEVILRCVPISNHLYFYWYRQILGQKVEFLVSFYNNEISEKSEIFDDQFSVERPDGSNFTLKIRSTKLEDSAMYFCASIPATEAFFGQGTRLTVV.

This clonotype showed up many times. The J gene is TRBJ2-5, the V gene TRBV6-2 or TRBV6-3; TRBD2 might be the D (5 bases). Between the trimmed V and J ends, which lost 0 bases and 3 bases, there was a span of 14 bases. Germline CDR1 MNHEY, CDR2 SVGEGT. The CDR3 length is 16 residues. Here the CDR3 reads CASSYSRGRGEETQYF. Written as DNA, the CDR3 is TGTGCCAGCAGTTACTCGCGAGGGAGAGGCGAAGAGACCCAGTACTTC.

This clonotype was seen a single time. The CDR3 DNA follows: TGTGCCAGCTCCGGGCGGTACTCTGGAAACACCATATATTTT. Translation: CASSGRYSGNTIYF. The chain uses TRBV28 and TRBJ1-3; D ambiguous. The CDR3 is 14 residues long. Trimming cost V 8 bases and J 0 bases, with 11 bases left between them. Germline V lookup: CDR1 MDHEN, CDR2 SYDVKM.

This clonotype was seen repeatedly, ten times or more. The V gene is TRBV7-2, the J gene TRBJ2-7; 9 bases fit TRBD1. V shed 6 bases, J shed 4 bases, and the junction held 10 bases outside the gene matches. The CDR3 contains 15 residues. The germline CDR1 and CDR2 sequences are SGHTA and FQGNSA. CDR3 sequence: CASSFDRGSLYEQYF. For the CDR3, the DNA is TGTGCCAGCAGTTTCGACAGGGGGTCCCTTTACGAGCAGTACTTC. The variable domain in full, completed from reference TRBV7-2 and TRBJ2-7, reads GAGVSQSPSNKVTEKGKDVELRCDPISGHTALYWYRQSLGQGLEFLIYFQGNSAPDKSGLPSDRFSAERTGGSVSTLTIQRTQQEDSAVYLCASSFDRGSLYEQYFGPGTRLTVT.

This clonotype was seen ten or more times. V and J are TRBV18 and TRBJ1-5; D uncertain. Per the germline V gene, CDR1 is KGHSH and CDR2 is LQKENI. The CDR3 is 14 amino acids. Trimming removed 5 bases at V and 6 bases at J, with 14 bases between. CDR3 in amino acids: CASSTSSEGQPQHF. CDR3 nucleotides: TGTGCCAGCTCAACGAGCTCTGAGGGTCAGCCCCAGCATTTT.

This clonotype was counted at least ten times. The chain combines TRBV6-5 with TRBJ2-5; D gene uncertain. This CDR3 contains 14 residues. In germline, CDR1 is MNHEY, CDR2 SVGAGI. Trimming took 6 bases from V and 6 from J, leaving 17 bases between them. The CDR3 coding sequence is TGTGCCAGCAGGGGCCCACCCACGCCTAAGACCCAGTACTTC. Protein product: CASRGPPTPKTQYF.

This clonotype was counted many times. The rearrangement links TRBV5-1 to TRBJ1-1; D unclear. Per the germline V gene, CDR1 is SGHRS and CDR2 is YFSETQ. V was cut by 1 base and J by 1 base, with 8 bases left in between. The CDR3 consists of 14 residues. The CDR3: CASSLTQSNTEAFF. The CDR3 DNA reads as TGCGCCAGCAGCTTGACACAGTCGAACACTGAAGCTTTCTTT.

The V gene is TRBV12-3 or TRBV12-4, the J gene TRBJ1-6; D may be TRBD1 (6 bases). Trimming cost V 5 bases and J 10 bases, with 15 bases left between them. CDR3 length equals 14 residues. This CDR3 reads CASSEPGVRSPLHF. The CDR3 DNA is TGTGCCAGCAGTGAGCCAGGGGTTCGGTCACCCCTCCACTTT.

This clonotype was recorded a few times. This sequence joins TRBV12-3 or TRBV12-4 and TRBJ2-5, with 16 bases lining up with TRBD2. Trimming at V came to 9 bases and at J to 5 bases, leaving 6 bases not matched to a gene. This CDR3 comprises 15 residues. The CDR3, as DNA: TGTGCCAGTAGGGGACTAGCGGGAGGGACCGAGACCCAGTACTTC. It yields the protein CASRGLAGGTETQYF.

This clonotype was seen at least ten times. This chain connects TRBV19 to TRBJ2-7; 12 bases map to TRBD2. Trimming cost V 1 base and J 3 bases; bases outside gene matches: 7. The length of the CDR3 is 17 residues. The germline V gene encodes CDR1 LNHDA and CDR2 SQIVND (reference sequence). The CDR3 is CASSIAPWTSGDYEQYF. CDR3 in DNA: TGTGCCAGTAGTATAGCGCCTTGGACTAGCGGGGACTACGAGCAGTACTTC.